One TCR beta chain is described in this entry. Antigen unknown. J lost 4 bases, V lost 5 bases, and 10 bases had no gene match. Per the germline V gene, CDR1 is MNHEY and CDR2 is SMNVEV (reference sequence). The CDR3 runs to 15 residues. The data were taken from a study of T cell repertoires in cytomegalovirus infection. General study findings and limits: CMV-specific TCR beta clonotypes restricted by HLA-C were the ones dominating the ex vivo response.

TCRdb re-analysed the reads in MiXCR, keeping a single row per CDR3 protein. This sample has about 180,000 distinct CDR3 sequences, with around 15% found just once. Material for sequencing was PBMCs. The chain carries TRBV27 and TRBJ1-1; 7 bases map to TRBD1. This clonotype was sampled from a human donor in good health (CMV status not recorded). Some clones in this sample may be carry-over from other donors' samples. The CDR3 region is CASSPMTGLSTEAFF. The CDR3 region has the DNA TGTGCCAGCAGTCCTATGACAGGGTTGAGCACTGAAGCTTTCTTT.